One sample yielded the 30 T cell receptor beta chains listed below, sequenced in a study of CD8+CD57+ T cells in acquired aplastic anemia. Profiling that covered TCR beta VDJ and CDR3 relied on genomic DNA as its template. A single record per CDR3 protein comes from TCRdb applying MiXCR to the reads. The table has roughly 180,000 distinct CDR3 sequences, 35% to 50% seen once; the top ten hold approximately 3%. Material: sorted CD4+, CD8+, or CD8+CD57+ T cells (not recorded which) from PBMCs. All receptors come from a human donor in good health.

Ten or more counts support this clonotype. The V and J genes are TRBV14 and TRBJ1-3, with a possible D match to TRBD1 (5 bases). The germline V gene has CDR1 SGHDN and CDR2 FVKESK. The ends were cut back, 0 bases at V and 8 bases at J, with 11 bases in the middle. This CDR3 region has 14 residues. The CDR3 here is CASSQEGRADTIYF. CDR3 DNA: TGTGCCAGCAGCCAAGAGGGACGGGCGGACACCATATATTTT. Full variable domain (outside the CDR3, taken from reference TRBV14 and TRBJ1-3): EAGVTQFPSHSVIEKGQTVTLRCDPISGHDNLYWYRRVMGKEIKFLLHFVKESKQDESGMPNNRFLAERTGGTYSTLKVQPAELEDSGVYFCASSQEGRADTIYFGEGSWLTVV.

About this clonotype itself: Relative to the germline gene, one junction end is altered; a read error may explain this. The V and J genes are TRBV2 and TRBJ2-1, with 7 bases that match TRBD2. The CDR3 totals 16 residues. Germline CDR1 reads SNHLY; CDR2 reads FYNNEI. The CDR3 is CASSGEGLTAYSEQFF. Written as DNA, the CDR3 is TGTGCCAGCAGTGGAGAGGGACTAACGGCCTACAGTGAGCAGTTCTTC.

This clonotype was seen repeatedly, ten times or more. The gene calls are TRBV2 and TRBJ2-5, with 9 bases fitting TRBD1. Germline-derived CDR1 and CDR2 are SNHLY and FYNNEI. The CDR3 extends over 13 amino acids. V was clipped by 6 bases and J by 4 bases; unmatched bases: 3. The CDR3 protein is CASSTGGPETQYF. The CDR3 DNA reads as TGTGCCAGCAGCACAGGGGGCCCAGAGACCCAGTACTTC.

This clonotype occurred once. This chain's CDR3 is CASSFGTQNTDTQYF. CDR3 in DNA: TGTGCCAGCAGTTTCGGGACTCAAAACACAGATACGCAGTATTTT. The chain combines TRBV6-5 with TRBJ2-3; weak D call: TRBD2 (6 bases). Trimming removed 4 bases from V and 2 bases from J, with 13 bases in between. Germline lookup yields CDR1 MNHEY and CDR2 SVGAGI. The CDR3 spans 15 residues.

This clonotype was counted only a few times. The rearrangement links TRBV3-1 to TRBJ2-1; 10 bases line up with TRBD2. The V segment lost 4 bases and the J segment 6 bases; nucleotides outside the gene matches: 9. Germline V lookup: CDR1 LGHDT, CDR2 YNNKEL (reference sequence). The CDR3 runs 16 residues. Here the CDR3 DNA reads TGTGCCAGCAGCCCTGGCGCTAGCGGGAGAGCCAATGAGCAGTTCTTC. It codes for CASSPGASGRANEQFF.

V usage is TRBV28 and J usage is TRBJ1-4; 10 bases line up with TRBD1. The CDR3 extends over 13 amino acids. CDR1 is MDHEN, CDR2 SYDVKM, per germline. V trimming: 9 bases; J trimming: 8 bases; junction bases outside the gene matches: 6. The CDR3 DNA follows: TGTGCCAGTTACCGGGACAGGGGAGAAAAACTGTTTTTT. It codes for CASYRDRGEKLFF.

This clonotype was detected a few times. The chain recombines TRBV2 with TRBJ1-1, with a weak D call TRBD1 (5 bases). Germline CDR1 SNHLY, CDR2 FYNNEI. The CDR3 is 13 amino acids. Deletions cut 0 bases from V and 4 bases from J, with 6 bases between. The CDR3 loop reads CASSEARGTEAFF. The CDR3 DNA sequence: TGTGCCAGCAGTGAAGCGAGGGGCACTGAAGCTTTCTTT.

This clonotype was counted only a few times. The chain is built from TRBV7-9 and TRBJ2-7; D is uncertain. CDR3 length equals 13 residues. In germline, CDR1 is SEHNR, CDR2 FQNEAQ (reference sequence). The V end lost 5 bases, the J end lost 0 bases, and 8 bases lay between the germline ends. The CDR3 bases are TGTGCCAGCAGCGACACGAGCTCCTACGAGCAGTACTTC. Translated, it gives CASSDTSSYEQYF.

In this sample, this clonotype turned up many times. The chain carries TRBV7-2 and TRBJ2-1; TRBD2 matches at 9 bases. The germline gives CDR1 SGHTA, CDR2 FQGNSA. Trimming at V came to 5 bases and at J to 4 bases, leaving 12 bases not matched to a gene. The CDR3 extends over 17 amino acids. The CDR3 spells CASSPSSMTSGYNEQFF. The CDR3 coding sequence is TGTGCCAGCAGCCCAAGCAGTATGACTAGCGGTTACAATGAGCAGTTCTTC.

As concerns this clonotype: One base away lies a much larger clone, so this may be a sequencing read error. CDR3 coding DNA: TGTGCCAGCAGCCACCCTGGTGAAAGACTGTTTTTT. Its translation: CASSHPGERLFF. V is TRBV4-2 and J is TRBJ1-4; D remains ambiguous. CDR1 is LGHNA and CDR2 is YNFKEQ in the germline V gene. The CDR3 contains 12 residues.

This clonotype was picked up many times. This CDR3 is CASNVGTGGLQAFF. The DNA for the CDR3 is TGTGCCAGCAACGTAGGGACAGGGGGCTTACAGGCTTTCTTT. The rearrangement joins TRBV7-9 to TRBJ1-1, with 12 nucleotides matching TRBD1. From germline, CDR1 is SEHNR and CDR2 FQNEAQ (reference sequence). This CDR3 comprises 14 residues. V gave up 7 bases and J gave up 11 bases; unmatched junction bases: 11.

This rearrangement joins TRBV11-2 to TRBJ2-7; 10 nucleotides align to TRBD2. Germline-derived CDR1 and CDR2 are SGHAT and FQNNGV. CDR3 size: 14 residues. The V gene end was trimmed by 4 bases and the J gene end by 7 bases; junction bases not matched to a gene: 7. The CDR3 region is CASSSVAGGHEQYF. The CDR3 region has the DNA TGTGCCAGCAGCTCCGTAGCGGGAGGACATGAGCAGTACTTC. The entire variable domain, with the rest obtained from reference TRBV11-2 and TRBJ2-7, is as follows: EAGVAQSPRYKIIEKRQSVAFWCNPISGHATLYWYQQILGQGPKLLIQFQNNGVVDDSQLPKDRFSAERLKGVDSTLKIQPAKLEDSAVYLCASSSVAGGHEQYFGPGTRLTVT.

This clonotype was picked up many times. Here the CDR3 reads CASSSTGTSNEQFF. For the CDR3, the DNA is TGTGCCAGCAGCTCGACCGGGACTAGCAATGAGCAGTTCTTC. The rearrangement joins TRBV7-3 to TRBJ2-1; 8 bases agree with TRBD2. V trimming: 4 bases; J trimming: 6 bases; junction bases outside the gene matches: 5. Germline values: CDR1 SGHTA, CDR2 FQGTGA. The CDR3 runs 14 residues.

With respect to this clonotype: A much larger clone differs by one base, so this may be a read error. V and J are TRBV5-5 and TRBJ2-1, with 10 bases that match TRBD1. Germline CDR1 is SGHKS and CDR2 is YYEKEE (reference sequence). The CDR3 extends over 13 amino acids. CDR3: CASSRDRGYEQSF. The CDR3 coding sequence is TGTGCCAGCAGCAGGGACAGGGGCTATGAGCAGTCCTTC.

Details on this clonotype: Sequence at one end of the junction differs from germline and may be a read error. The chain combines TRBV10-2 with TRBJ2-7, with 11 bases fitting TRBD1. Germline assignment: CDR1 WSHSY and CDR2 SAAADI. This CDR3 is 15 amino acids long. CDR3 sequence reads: CASSPGGTGGYEQYF. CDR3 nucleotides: TGTGCCAGCTCACCGGGGGGGACAGGGGGATACGAGCAGTACTTC.

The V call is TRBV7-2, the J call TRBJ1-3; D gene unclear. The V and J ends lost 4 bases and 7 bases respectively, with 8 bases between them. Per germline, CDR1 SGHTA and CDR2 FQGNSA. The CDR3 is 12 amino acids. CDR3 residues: CASSSSPNTIYF. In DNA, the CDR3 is TGTGCCAGCAGCTCCTCCCCCAACACCATATATTTT.

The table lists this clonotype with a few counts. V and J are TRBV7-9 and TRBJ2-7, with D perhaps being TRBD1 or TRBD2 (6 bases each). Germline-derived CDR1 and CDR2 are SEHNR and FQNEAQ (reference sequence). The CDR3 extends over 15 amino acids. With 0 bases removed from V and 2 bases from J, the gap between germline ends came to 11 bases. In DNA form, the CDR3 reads TGTGCCAGCAGCTTAGCGCGGGACATACCCTACGAGCAGTACTTC. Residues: CASSLARDIPYEQYF.

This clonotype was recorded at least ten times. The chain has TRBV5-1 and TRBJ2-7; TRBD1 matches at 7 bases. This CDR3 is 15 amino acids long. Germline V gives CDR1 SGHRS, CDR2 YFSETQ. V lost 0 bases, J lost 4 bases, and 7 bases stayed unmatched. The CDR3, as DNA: TGCGCCAGCAGCTTGGGTCAGGGGGTTGGGTACGAGCAGTACTTC. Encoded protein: CASSLGQGVGYEQYF.

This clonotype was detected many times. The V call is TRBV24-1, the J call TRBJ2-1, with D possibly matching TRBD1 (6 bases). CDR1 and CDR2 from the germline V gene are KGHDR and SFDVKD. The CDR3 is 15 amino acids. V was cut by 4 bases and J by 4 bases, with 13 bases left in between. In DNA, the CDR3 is TGTGCCACCAGTGACAAAGGACAGTTTTACAATGAGCAGTTCTTC. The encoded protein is CATSDKGQFYNEQFF.

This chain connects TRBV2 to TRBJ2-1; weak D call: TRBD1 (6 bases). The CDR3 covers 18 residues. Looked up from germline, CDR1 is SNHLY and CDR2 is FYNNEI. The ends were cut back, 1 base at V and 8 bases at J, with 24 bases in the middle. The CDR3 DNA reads TGTGCCAGCAGTGAAGGGACAAGGGGGAGTTTTTCCATCGATGAGCAGTTCTTC. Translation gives CASSEGTRGSFSIDEQFF.

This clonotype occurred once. CDR3 amino acids: CATSDSGLNPTEQYF. CDR3 nucleotides: TGTGCCACCAGTGATTCGGGATTAAACCCTACCGAGCAGTACTTC. This chain uses TRBV24-1 with TRBJ2-7, with D possibly TRBD2 on 5 matching bases. CDR1 and CDR2 (germline): KGHDR, SFDVKD. CDR3 size: 15 residues. Trimming removed 2 bases at V and 6 bases at J, with 16 bases between.

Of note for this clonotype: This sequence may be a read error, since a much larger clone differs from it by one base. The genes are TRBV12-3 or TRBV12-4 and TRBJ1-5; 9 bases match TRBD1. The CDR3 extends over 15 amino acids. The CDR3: CASSRTGDSDQPQHF. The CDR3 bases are TGTGCCAGCAGTCGGACAGGGGATAGCGATCAGCCCCAGCATTTT.

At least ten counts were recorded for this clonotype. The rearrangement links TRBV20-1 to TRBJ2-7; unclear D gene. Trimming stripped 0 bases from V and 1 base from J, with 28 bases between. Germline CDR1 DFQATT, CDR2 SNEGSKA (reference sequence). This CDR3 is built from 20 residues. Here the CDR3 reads CSARDSNRLTTMYSSYEQYF. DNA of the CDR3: TGCAGTGCTAGAGATTCTAACCGGTTGACAACCATGTATAGTTCCTACGAGCAGTACTTC.

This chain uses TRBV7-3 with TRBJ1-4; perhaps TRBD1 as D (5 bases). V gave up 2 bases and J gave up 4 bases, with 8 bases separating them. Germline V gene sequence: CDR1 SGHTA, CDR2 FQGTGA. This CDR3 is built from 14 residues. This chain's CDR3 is CASSLAQGNEKLFF. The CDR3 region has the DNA TGTGCCAGCAGCTTAGCGCAGGGTAATGAAAAACTGTTTTTT.

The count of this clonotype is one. CDR3 loop: CASSYLQGPYEQYF. CDR3 nucleotides: TGTGCCAGCAGCTACCTACAGGGTCCCTACGAGCAGTACTTC. V and J are TRBV7-9 and TRBJ2-7, with D perhaps TRBD1 (6 bases). The V gene's germline CDR1 is SEHNR and CDR2 FQNEAQ (reference sequence). There are 14 residues in the CDR3. V was cut by 4 bases and J by 2 bases, with 12 bases left in between.

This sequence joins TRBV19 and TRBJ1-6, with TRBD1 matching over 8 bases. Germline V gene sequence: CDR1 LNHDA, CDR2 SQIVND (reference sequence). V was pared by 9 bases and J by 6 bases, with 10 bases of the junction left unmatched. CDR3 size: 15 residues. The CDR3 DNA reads TGTGCCAGCTACGGCGACAGGGGACCTAATTCACCCCTCCACTTT. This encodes CASYGDRGPNSPLHF.

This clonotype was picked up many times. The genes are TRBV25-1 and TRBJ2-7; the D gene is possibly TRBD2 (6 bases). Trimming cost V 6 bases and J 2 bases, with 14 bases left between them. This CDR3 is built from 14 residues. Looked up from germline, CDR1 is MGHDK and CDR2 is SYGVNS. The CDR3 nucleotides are TGTGCCAGCAGCGCGGGAAGTTTTCCCTACGAGCAGTACTTC. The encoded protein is CASSAGSFPYEQYF.

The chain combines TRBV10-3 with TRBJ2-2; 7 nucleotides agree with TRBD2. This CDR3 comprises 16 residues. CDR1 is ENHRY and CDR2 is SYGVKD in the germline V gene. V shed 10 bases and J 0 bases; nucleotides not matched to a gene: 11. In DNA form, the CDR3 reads TGTGCCACCACAGCCGATGCGGGGGCGAACACCGGGGAGCTGTTTTTT. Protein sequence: CATTADAGANTGELFF.

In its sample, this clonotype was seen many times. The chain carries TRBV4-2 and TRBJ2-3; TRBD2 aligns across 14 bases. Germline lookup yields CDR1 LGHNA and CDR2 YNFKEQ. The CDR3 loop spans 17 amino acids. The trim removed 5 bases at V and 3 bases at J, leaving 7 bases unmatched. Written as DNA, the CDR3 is TGTGCCAGCAGCAGGGGACTAGCGGGAGTGGGTACAGATACGCAGTATTTT. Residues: CASSRGLAGVGTDTQYF.

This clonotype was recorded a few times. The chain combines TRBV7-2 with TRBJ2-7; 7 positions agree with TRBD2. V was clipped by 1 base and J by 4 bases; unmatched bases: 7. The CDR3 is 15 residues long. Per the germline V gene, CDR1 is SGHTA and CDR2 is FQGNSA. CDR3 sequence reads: CASSLVITSVYEQYF. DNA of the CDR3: TGTGCCAGCAGCTTAGTTATCACTAGCGTATACGAGCAGTACTTC.